Included here is one T cell receptor beta chain sequence, with context. Its antigen is not known. Clinical symptoms, serum thyroxine, TRAb, thyroid ultrasound and orbital computed tomography informed diagnoses. Amplified TCR beta CDR3 regions came from RNA transcripts. Primed by the HTBI set, a first-round RT-PCR was run on the TCR CDR3. TCRdb re-called the multiplex PCR reads with MiXCR, one entry per CDR3 protein. The top ten clones hold 40% of a sample with a few hundred thousand distinct CDR3 sequences, around 20% of them seen once. V dropped 3 bases and J dropped 0 bases, with 11 bases sitting between them. CDR1 and CDR2 (germline): LNHDA, SQIVND (reference sequence). This CDR3 region has 15 residues. This sample was taken from a study of T cells in Graves' hyperthyroidism and ophthalmopathy. Turning to the study itself: Upon initial diagnosis and before any treatment, peripheral blood was collected.

Study observations and caveats: A 13 V-J model separated ophthalmopathy from stable hyperthyroidism.

The V and J genes are TRBV19 and TRBJ1-1; possibly TRBD1 for D (6 bases). Material: blood. The receptor comes from a man aged 18 to 30 with Graves' ophthalmopathy. CDR3 nucleotides: TGTGCCAGTAGTATCGGGGGCAACATGAACACTGAAGCTTTCTTT. This gives the protein CASSIGGNMNTEAFF.